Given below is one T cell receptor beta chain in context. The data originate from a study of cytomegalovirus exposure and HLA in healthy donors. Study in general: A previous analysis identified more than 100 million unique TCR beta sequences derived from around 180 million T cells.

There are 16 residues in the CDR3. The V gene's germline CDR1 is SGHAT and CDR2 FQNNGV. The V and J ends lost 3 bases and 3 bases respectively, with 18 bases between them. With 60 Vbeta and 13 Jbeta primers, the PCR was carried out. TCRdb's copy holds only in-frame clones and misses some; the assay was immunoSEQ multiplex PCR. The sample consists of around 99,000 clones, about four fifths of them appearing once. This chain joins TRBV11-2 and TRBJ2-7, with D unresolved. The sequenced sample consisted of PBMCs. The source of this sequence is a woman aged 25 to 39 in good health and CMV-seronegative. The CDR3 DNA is TGTGCCAGCAGCTTCGGCCGGCCGTTCGAGGACTACGAGCAGTACTTC. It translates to CASSFGRPFEDYEQYF.